The 10 T cell receptor beta chains presented below share a single source sample, sequenced in a study of T cells in Graves' hyperthyroidism and ophthalmopathy. Regions amplified from RNA transcripts were the TCR beta CDR3 regions. A first-round RT-PCR of the TCR CDR3 used the HTBI primer set. TCRdb reprocessed the multiplex PCR reads via MiXCR and lists one record per CDR3 protein. This repertoire shows about 290,000 distinct CDR3 sequences, around 16% found once; its top ten account for around 34%. Input material: blood. Receptors were obtained from a man younger than 40 with Graves' hyperthyroidism.

This clonotype was counted many times. The V call is TRBV11-3, the J call TRBJ2-7; D is uncertain. The CDR3 extends over 13 amino acids. Per germline, CDR1 SGHNT and CDR2 YENEEA. Between the trimmed V and J ends, which lost 2 bases and 2 bases, there was a span of 7 bases. The CDR3 loop is CASSLLGPYEQYF. CDR3 sequence (DNA): TGTGCCAGCAGCTTATTAGGTCCCTACGAGCAGTACTTC.

The rearrangement links TRBV5-6 to TRBJ2-7; possibly TRBD1 or TRBD2 for D (5 bases each). The CDR3 consists of 12 residues. Between the trimmed V and J ends, which lost 0 bases and 9 bases, there was a span of 10 bases. CDR1 and CDR2 from the germline V gene are SGHDT and YYEEEE. The CDR3 reads CASSLARGLQYF. Here the CDR3 DNA reads TGTGCCAGCAGCTTGGCGAGGGGTTTGCAGTACTTC.

The chain links TRBV20-1 to TRBJ2-7; TRBD1 matches at 7 bases. The CDR3 is made up of 14 amino acids. The V segment lost 6 bases and the J segment 7 bases; nucleotides outside the gene matches: 15. CDR1 is DFQATT and CDR2 is SNEGSKA in the germline V gene (reference sequence). CDR3 residues: CSARGIDRVWEQYF. Written as DNA, the CDR3 is TGCAGTGCCCGTGGAATTGACAGGGTGTGGGAGCAGTACTTC.

The table lists this clonotype with many counts. The chain links TRBV20-1 to TRBJ2-1; D call uncertain. V shed 1 base and J shed 3 bases, with 7 bases lying between them. Germline CDR1 and CDR2: DFQATT and SNEGSKA (reference sequence). The CDR3 is made up of 13 amino acids. The CDR3: CSARAPFYNEQFF. CDR3 in DNA: TGCAGTGCTAGAGCTCCTTTCTACAATGAGCAGTTCTTC.

This clonotype was seen a few times. The CDR3 nucleotides read TGTGCCAGCAGCCGGAACATCGGAGATACGCAGTATTTT. As protein: CASSRNIGDTQYF. V usage is TRBV7-9 and J usage is TRBJ2-3; D is uncertain. The germline V gene has CDR1 SEHNR and CDR2 FQNEAQ (reference sequence). Deletions cut 5 bases from V and 5 bases from J, with 11 bases between. This CDR3 region has 13 residues.

This clonotype was recorded many times. CDR3 bases: TGTGCCAGCAGCCCTGGTGGGGAGCAGTTCTTC. Translated: CASSPGGEQFF. The chain recombines TRBV7-8 with TRBJ2-1; D gene unclear. Germline V gene data show CDR1 as SGHVS and CDR2 as FQNEAQ. Trimming cost V 5 bases and J 10 bases, with 9 bases left between them. CDR3 length equals 11 residues.

This clonotype was seen a handful of times. The CDR3 here is CASSLTGAGELFF. CDR3 DNA: TGTGCCAGCAGCTTGACAGGGGCCGGGGAGCTGTTTTTT. The V gene is TRBV7-3, the J gene TRBJ2-2, with TRBD1 identical over 8 bases. The J segment lost 6 bases and the V segment lost 3 bases, leaving 0 bases of the junction unmatched. In germline, CDR1 is SGHTA, CDR2 FQGTGA. The length of the CDR3 is 13 residues.

In regard to this clonotype: Sequence at one end of the junction differs from germline and may be a read error. This chain connects TRBV14 to TRBJ2-5, with D possibly TRBD2 on 6 matching bases. Looked up from germline, CDR1 is SGHDN and CDR2 is FVKESK. The CDR3 length is 14 residues. CDR3 region: CASSPEGPQETQYF. Written as DNA, the CDR3 is TGTGCCAGTAGCCCGGAGGGCCCCCAAGAGACCCAGTACTTC. Drawing the rest from reference TRBV14 and TRBJ2-5, the complete variable domain is EAGVTQFPSHSVIEKGQTVTLRCDPISGHDNLYWYRRVMGKEIKFLLHFVKESKQDESGMPNNRFLAERTGGTYSTLKVQPAELEDSGVYFCASSPEGPQETQYFGPGTRLLVL.

There are a few counts of this clonotype. The V and J genes are TRBV6-2 or TRBV6-3 and TRBJ2-7; D possibly corresponds to TRBD2 (5 bases). Germline-derived CDR1 and CDR2 are MNHEY and SVGEGT. The CDR3 has 13 residues. V was cut by 5 bases and J by 7 bases, with 15 bases left in between. The CDR3 DNA reads TGTGCCAGCAGTCCTCTAGCTGCCGGAGAGCAGTACTTC. Its translation is CASSPLAAGEQYF.

This clonotype was counted only a few times. V and J are TRBV4-1 and TRBJ1-1; 7 bases agree with TRBD1. The CDR3 covers 15 residues. Germline loops: CDR1 MGHRA, CDR2 YSYEKL. The J segment lost 5 bases and the V segment lost 5 bases, leaving 11 bases of the junction unmatched. CDR3 sequence (DNA): TGCGCCAGCAGCTTTAACGACAGGGAAGGAACTGAAGCTTTCTTT. This encodes CASSFNDREGTEAFF.